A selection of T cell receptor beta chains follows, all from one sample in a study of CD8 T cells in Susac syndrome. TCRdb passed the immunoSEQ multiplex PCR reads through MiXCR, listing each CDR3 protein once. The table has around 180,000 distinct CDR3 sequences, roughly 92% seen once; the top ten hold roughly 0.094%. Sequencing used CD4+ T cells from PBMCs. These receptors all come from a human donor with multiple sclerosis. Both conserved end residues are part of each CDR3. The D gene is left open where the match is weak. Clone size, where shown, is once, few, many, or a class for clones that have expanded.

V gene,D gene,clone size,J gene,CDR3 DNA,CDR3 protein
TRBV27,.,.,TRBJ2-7,TGTGCCAGCGCAGTGAGACCCCAGAACCTCTACGAGCAGTACTTC,CASAVRPQNLYEQYF
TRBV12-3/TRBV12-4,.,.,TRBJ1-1,TGTGCCAGCAGTCGACAGGTTGAAGCTTTCTTT,CASSRQVEAFF
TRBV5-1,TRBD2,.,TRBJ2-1,TGCGCCAGCAGCCTGGAGGGGACTAGCGGGAGCTTCAGGTACAATGAGCAGTTCTTC,CASSLEGTSGSFRYNEQFF
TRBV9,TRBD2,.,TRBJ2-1,TGTGCCAGCAGCGCCCGGACTAGCGGGAGGGCTTCCTACAATGAGCAGTTCTTC,CASSARTSGRASYNEQFF
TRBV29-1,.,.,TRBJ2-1,TGCAGCGTTGAAGCGGGGGCCTACAATGAGCAGTTCTTC,CSVEAGAYNEQFF
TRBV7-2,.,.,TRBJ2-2,TGTGCCAGCAGCCCCCATGGGGGCGGTGCGAACACCGGGGAGCTGTTTTTT,CASSPHGGGANTGELFF
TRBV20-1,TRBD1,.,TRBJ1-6,TGCAGTGCTAGTCCCGGGACAGGGGATTCACCCCTCCACTTT,CSASPGTGDSPLHF
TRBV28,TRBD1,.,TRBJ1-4,TGTGCCAGCAGAAGGACAGGGTCTGAAAAACTGTTTTTT,CASRRTGSEKLFF
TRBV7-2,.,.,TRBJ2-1,TGTGCCAGCAGCCAGAAGGCGTGGGCTTCCTCCGCCTACAATGAGCAGTTCTTC,CASSQKAWASSAYNEQFF
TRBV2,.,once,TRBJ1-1,TGTGCCACCAACGGGGGCACTGAAGCTTTCTTT,CATNGGTEAFF
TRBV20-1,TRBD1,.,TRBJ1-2,TGCAGTGCTAGAGATCGGGGACAGGGGGCGTCAGTTGATGGCTACACCTTC,CSARDRGQGASVDGYTF
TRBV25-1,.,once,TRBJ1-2,TGTGCCAGCAGTGAATATGAGAGCTACACCTTC,CASSEYESYTF
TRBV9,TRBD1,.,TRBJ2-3,TGTGCCAGCAGCGTTCTCACAGGGGGGGATACGCAGTATTTT,CASSVLTGGDTQYF
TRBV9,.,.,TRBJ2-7,TGTGCCAGCAGCGTAGGGGGGACCCAAGCCTACGAGCAGTACTTC,CASSVGGTQAYEQYF
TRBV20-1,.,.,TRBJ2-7,TGCAGTGCTACCAGTTTCCGAGCGGCGACCTACGAGCAGTACTTC,CSATSFRAATYEQYF
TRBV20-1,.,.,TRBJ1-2,TGCAGTGCTAGAGATCCGCGGGACTGGGACTATGGCTACACCTTC,CSARDPRDWDYGYTF
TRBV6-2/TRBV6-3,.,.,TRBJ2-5,TGTGCCAGCAGTTACCAAGGACCCCGGGAGACCCAGTACTTC,CASSYQGPRETQYF
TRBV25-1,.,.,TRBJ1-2,TGTGCCAGCAGTTTAGGACCGGATACCTATGGCTACACCTTC,CASSLGPDTYGYTF
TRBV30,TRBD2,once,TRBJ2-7,TGTGCGTACGAACGGGGGGTCACCTACGAGCAGTACTTC,CAYERGVTYEQYF
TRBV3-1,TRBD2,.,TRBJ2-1,TGTGCCAGCAGCCAAGAGAAAGCGGGGTACAATGAGCAGTTCTTC,CASSQEKAGYNEQFF
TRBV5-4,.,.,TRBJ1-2,TGTGCCAGCAGCACCGAGGGATCTAACTATGGCTACACCTTC,CASSTEGSNYGYTF
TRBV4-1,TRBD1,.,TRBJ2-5,TGCGCCAGCAGCCAAGGGACAGGTGCCAAGGGAGAGACCCAGTACTTC,CASSQGTGAKGETQYF
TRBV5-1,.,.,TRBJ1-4,TGCGCCAGCAGCTTGGAGGACCCTTACAGAGAAAAACTGTTTTTT,CASSLEDPYREKLFF
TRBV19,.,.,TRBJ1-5,TGTGCCAGTAGTTCTGGTGTGGGAGCCGGTGGTGAGCCCCAGCATTTT,CASSSGVGAGGEPQHF
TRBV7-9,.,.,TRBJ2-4,TGTGCCAGCAGCCCACCGGCGTCGGGCGAAAACATTCAGTACTTC,CASSPPASGENIQYF
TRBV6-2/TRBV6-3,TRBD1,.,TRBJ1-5,TGTGCCAGCAGTCACGGTCTCCTCGACAGGGGCTATCAGCCCCAGCATTTT,CASSHGLLDRGYQPQHF
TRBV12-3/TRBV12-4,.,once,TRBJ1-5,TGTGCCAGCAGTTTATCCGCTACCCTCAATCAGCCCCAGCATTTT,CASSLSATLNQPQHF
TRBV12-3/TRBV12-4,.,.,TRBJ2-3,TGTGCCAGCAGCAGACTAGGGCTGGCTACGCAGTATTTT,CASSRLGLATQYF
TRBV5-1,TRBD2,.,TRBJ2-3,TGCGCCAGCAGCTTTCGGGGGGGTCAAAGCACAGATACGCAGTATTTT,CASSFRGGQSTDTQYF
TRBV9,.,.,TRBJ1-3,TGTGCCAGCAGCGTAATGGGGGGCTCGGGAAACACCATATATTTT,CASSVMGGSGNTIYF
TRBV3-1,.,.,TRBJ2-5,TGTGCTGTAAAGGGAGCAGAGACCCAGTACTTC,CAVKGAETQYF
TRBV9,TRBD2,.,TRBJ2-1,TGTGCCAGCAGCGTAGCTCCTAGCGGGAGCTCCTACAATGAGCAGTTCTTC,CASSVAPSGSSYNEQFF
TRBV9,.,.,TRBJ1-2,TGTGCCAGCAGCGAGACAGGCTCCAACTATGGCTACACCTTC,CASSETGSNYGYTF
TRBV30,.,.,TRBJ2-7,TGTGCCTGGAGTGTAGGGGTATCGTACGAGCAGTACTTC,CAWSVGVSYEQYF
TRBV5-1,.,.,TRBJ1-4,TGCGCCAGCGGGGAAGGCACTAATGAAAAACTGTTTTTT,CASGEGTNEKLFF
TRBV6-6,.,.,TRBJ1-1,TGTGCCAGCAGTTACCGGACATCGAACACTGAAGCTTTCTTT,CASSYRTSNTEAFF
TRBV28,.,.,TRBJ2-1,TGTGCCAGCAGTTTAAGGGAGAAGCAGTTCTTC,CASSLREKQFF
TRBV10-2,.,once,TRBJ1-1,TGCGCCAGCCTACCCGGGACACCGAACACTGAAGCTTTCTTT,CASLPGTPNTEAFF
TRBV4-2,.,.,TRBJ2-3,TGTGCCAGCGGAGGGGGCGCGACAGATACGCAGTATTTT,CASGGGATDTQYF
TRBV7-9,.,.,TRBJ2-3,TGTGCCAGCAGCTCGGCAGGGAGCACAGATACGCAGTATTTT,CASSSAGSTDTQYF
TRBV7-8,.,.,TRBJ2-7,TGTGCCAGCAGCTTAAAGGGCTCCTACGAGCAGTACTTC,CASSLKGSYEQYF
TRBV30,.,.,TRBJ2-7,TGTGCCTGGAGTGTACAGACAGGCTACGAGCAGTACTTC,CAWSVQTGYEQYF
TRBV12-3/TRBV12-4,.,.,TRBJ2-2,TGTGCCAGCAGTTGGGGGTCCGGCGGGGAGCTGTTTTTT,CASSWGSGGELFF
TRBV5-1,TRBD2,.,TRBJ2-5,TGCGCCAGCACACTTCCAAGCGGGGATGGCGAGACCCAGTACTTC,CASTLPSGDGETQYF
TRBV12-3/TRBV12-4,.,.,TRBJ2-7,TGTGCCAGCAGTACACCCTACGAGCAGTACTTC,CASSTPYEQYF
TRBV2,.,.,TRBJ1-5,TGTGCCGGCTCACAGGATAGCAATCAGCCCCAGCATTTT,CAGSQDSNQPQHF
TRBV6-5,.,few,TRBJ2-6,TGTGCCAGCGGTGGGGCCAACGTCCTGACTTTC,CASGGANVLTF
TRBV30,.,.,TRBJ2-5,TGTGCCAGACAGGTTATGGAGACCCAGTACTTC,CARQVMETQYF
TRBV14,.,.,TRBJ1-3,TGTGCCAGCAGCCAAGCGTCTTACACCATATATTTT,CASSQASYTIYF
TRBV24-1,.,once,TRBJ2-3,TGTGCCACTTCCCTTGGGGGACCCACAGATACGCAGTATTTT,CATSLGGPTDTQYF
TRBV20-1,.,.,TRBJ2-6,TGCAGTGCTCAGGCGAGGAGCTCTGGGGCCAACGTCCTGACTTTC,CSAQARSSGANVLTF
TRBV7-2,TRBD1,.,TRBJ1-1,TGTGCCAGCAGCGCCCCGACAGGGGGCGCCGGGTCGGCTTTCTTT,CASSAPTGGAGSAFF
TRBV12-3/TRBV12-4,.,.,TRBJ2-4,TGTGCCAGCAGTCCAGACAGGCCTCTGACCAAAAACATTCAGTACTTC,CASSPDRPLTKNIQYF
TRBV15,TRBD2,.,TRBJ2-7,TGTGCCACCTCGGGGGGTCACTCCTACGAGCAGTACTTC,CATSGGHSYEQYF
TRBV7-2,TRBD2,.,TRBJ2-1,TGTGCCAGCAGCCAAACTAGCGGGAAATACAATGAGCAGTTCTTC,CASSQTSGKYNEQFF
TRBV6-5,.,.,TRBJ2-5,TGTGCCAGCAGTTACTTGGCGGGATTAGTGACCCAGTACTTC,CASSYLAGLVTQYF
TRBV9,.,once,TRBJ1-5,TGTGCCAGCAGCAGGGAACCGGATCAGCCCCAGCATTTT,CASSREPDQPQHF